This T cell receptor (beta chain) was captured in a study of vaccination and CD4 T cells after COVID-19. Study information: Median time from COVID diagnosis to post-COVID sampling was 101 days (35 to 161). Blood was drawn a median around 71 days post second dose, range 14 to 241.

Details on this clonotype: No antigen is known for it.

The Oncomine TCR Beta short-read assay was what sequenced the DNA obtained from cultured CD4+ T cells. Using the QIAamp micro DNA kit, genomic DNA was extracted from the CD4+ T cells that had been cultured. TCRdb re-derived calls from the PCR reads in MiXCR, one entry per CDR3 protein. Here the sample spans around 7,700 distinct CDR3 sequences, 50% to 70% being singletons. The treatment is: approximately 9-day PBMC culture with coronavirus spike peptide pools or control peptides (ViraFEST assay). Using peptide pools, antigen-specific T cells were expanded in ViraFEST before TCRs were sequenced. This sequence was found in a human donor who had recovered from COVID-19. Sequencing was performed on CD4+ T cells from blood, cultured in vitro.

CDR3 amino acids: CATSTRQDYSNQPQHF. The CDR3 coding sequence is TGTGCCACCAGCACAAGACAGGATTATAGCAATCAGCCCCAGCATTTT. The rearrangement uses TRBV15 and TRBJ1-5; a possible D gene is TRBD1 (6 bases). V dropped 4 bases and J dropped 0 bases, with 13 bases sitting between them. The CDR3 spans 16 residues. CDR1 is LNHNV, CDR2 YYDKDF, per germline (reference sequence).